The T cell receptor (beta chain) described here comes from a study of blood T cell repertoires in COVID-19. Trimming at V came to 4 bases and at J to 3 bases, leaving 1 base not matched to a gene. The CDR3 is 13 residues long. CDR1 LGHDT and CDR2 YNNKEL come from the germline V gene (reference sequence). The authors' processing: It was from reference gene primer amplification that nucleated cell counts were estimated. Method: immunoSEQ multiplex PCR; TCRdb's copy keeps in-frame clones and lacks some. For V, J and clone size, that table is used; D and trimming come from the DNA. Seen here are 95,000 to 120,000 clones, around 84% observed once, and the top ten hold around 8%. A word on this clone: This sequence may be a read error, since a much larger clone differs from it by one base.

The source of this sequence is a middle-aged woman with acute or convalescent COVID-19. The sequenced sample was peripheral blood. The chain carries TRBV3-1 (or the pseudogene TRBV3-2) and TRBJ1-2; 8 bases are a match to TRBD1. CDR3 loop: CASSPTGDYGYTF. As DNA, the CDR3 is TGTGCCAGCAGCCCGACAGGGGACTATGGCTACACCTTC.